Listed below are T cell receptor beta chains from one sample, sequenced in a study of blood T cell repertoires in COVID-19. The assay was immunoSEQ multiplex PCR, and TCRdb's table has in-frame clones only and misses some. The sample has roughly 500,000 clones, 89% seen once. The sequenced sample consisted of peripheral blood. The receptors stem from a man aged 18 to 29 with COVID-19, enrolled during active disease. CDR3s include the opening cysteine and the closing phenylalanine or tryptophan. The D gene is left open where the match is weak. Some rows mark clone size as missing; the rest say once, few, many or name a class of expanded clone.

D: NA
V: TRBV5-4
J: TRBJ1-5
size: NA
length: 14
CDR3: CASSFQGTDQPQHF
DNA: TGTGCCAGCAGCTTTCAGGGAACAGATCAGCCCCAGCATTTT

D: NA
V: TRBV3-1/TRBV3-2
J: TRBJ2-2
size: NA
length: 15
CDR3: CASSQQQGNTGELFF
DNA: TGTGCCAGCAGCCAACAACAGGGGAACACCGGGGAGCTGTTTTTT

D: TRBD1
V: TRBV7-9
J: TRBJ2-1
size: NA
length: 15
CDR3: CASSHRDRVIDEQFF
DNA: TGTGCCAGCAGCCACCGGGACAGGGTCATCGATGAGCAGTTCTTC

D: NA
V: TRBV28
J: TRBJ2-3
size: NA
length: 15
CDR3: CASSRWTGSTDTQYF
DNA: TGTGCCAGCAGCCGCTGGACGGGAAGCACAGATACGCAGTATTTT

D: NA
V: TRBV7-7
J: TRBJ2-2
size: NA
length: 15
CDR3: CASRKGIGATGELFF
DNA: TGTGCCAGCAGAAAGGGGATTGGGGCCACCGGGGAGCTGTTTTTT

D: TRBD2
V: TRBV6-1
J: TRBJ2-1
size: NA
length: 15
CDR3: CASSERSGGAGEQFF
DNA: TGTGCCAGCAGTGAAAGAAGCGGGGGGGCCGGTGAGCAGTTCTTC

D: NA
V: TRBV6-6
J: TRBJ1-5
size: NA
length: 15
CDR3: CASSYSQQTYQPQHF
DNA: TGTGCCAGCAGTTACTCCCAACAGACCTATCAGCCCCAGCATTTT

D: TRBD1
V: TRBV19
J: TRBJ1-2
size: NA
length: 15
CDR3: CASSSTGTANYGYTF
DNA: TGTGCCAGTAGTTCAACCGGGACAGCTAACTATGGCTACACCTTC

D: NA
V: TRBV19
J: TRBJ1-1
size: NA
length: 16
CDR3: CASSMIPAGDSTEAFF
DNA: TGTGCCAGTAGTATGATCCCGGCAGGGGATAGTACTGAAGCTTTCTTT

D: NA
V: TRBV5-1
J: TRBJ2-3
size: NA
length: 15
CDR3: CASSSSGTGTDTQYF
DNA: TGCGCCAGCAGCTCGTCCGGGACTGGCACAGATACGCAGTATTTT

D: TRBD2
V: TRBV7-8
J: TRBJ2-7
size: NA
length: 16
CDR3: CASSYGTSGSSYEQYF
DNA: TGTGCCAGCAGTTACGGGACTAGCGGGAGTTCCTACGAGCAGTACTTC

D: NA
V: TRBV7-3
J: TRBJ2-1
size: NA
length: 15
CDR3: CASSPDYSSYNEQFF
DNA: TGTGCCAGCAGCCCCGACTACAGCTCCTACAATGAGCAGTTCTTC

D: NA
V: TRBV19
J: TRBJ2-3
size: NA
length: 14
CDR3: CASSPREGADTQYF
DNA: TGTGCCAGTAGTCCGCGGGAAGGAGCAGATACGCAGTATTTT

D: NA
V: TRBV7-8
J: TRBJ1-2
size: NA
length: 13
CDR3: CASNQGVGYGYTF
DNA: TGTGCCAGCAACCAGGGTGTGGGTTATGGCTACACCTTC

D: TRBD1
V: TRBV19
J: TRBJ2-3
size: NA
length: 14
CDR3: CATRVEGARDTQYF
DNA: TGTGCCACCCGCGTCGAGGGGGCGAGGGATACGCAGTATTTT

D: NA
V: TRBV5-4
J: TRBJ1-3
size: few
length: 16
CDR3: CASSFSTGTSGNTIYF
DNA: TGTGCCAGCAGCTTCTCGACAGGCACCTCTGGAAACACCATATATTTT

D: NA
V: TRBV30
J: TRBJ2-4
size: NA
length: 18
CDR3: CAWSVEAVRLHTKNIQYF
DNA: TGTGCCTGGAGTGTAGAAGCGGTCCGACTTCATACCAAAAACATTCAGTACTTC

D: NA
V: TRBV19
J: TRBJ1-1
size: NA
length: 13
CDR3: CASSISRDTEAFF
DNA: TGTGCCAGTAGTATAAGCAGGGACACTGAAGCTTTCTTT

D: NA
V: TRBV4-1
J: TRBJ2-6
size: NA
length: 16
CDR3: CASSQPTRSGANVLTF
DNA: TGCGCCAGCAGCCAGCCAACACGCTCTGGGGCCAACGTCCTGACTTTC

D: NA
V: TRBV3-1/TRBV3-2
J: TRBJ2-1
size: NA
length: 12
CDR3: CASSQLVREQFF
DNA: TGTGCCAGCAGCCAACTAGTACGGGAGCAGTTCTTC

D: NA
V: TRBV5-4
J: TRBJ1-2
size: NA
length: 15
CDR3: CASSYPRGQAGGYTF
DNA: TGTGCCAGCAGCTACCCTAGGGGCCAGGCCGGAGGCTACACCTTC

D: NA
V: TRBV10-3
J: TRBJ1-1
size: NA
length: 14
CDR3: CAISLEVMNTEAFF
DNA: TGTGCCATCAGTCTGGAGGTCATGAACACTGAAGCTTTCTTT

D: NA
V: TRBV24-1
J: TRBJ2-1
size: NA
length: 11
CDR3: CATSAGPEQFF
DNA: TGTGCCACCAGTGCAGGCCCGGAGCAGTTCTTC

D: NA
V: TRBV19
J: TRBJ1-1
size: NA
length: 14
CDR3: CASSSTVMNTEAFF
DNA: TGTGCCAGTAGTTCGACAGTGATGAACACTGAAGCTTTCTTT

D: TRBD1
V: TRBV5-6
J: TRBJ2-7
size: NA
length: 15
CDR3: CASSRRGPRRNEQYF
DNA: TGTGCCAGCAGCCGAAGGGGGCCGCGTAGGAACGAGCAGTACTTC

D: NA
V: TRBV6-5
J: TRBJ2-2
size: NA
length: 14
CDR3: CASRWGRVTGELFF
DNA: TGTGCCAGCAGGTGGGGGCGGGTCACCGGGGAGCTGTTTTTT

D: NA
V: TRBV2
J: TRBJ2-2
size: NA
length: 14
CDR3: CASSEGDLPGELFF
DNA: TGTGCCAGCAGTGAGGGAGACCTGCCTGGGGAGCTGTTTTTT

D: TRBD1
V: TRBV7-9
J: TRBJ1-1
size: NA
length: 15
CDR3: CASSRDRGLITEAFF
DNA: TGTGCCAGCAGCCGGGACAGGGGGCTTATCACTGAAGCTTTCTTT

D: NA
V: TRBV27
J: TRBJ2-5
size: NA
length: 14
CDR3: CASSSVPGVGTQYF
DNA: TGTGCCAGCAGTTCTGTCCCGGGGGTTGGGACCCAGTACTTC

D: NA
V: TRBV9
J: TRBJ2-3
size: NA
length: 11
CDR3: CASSAAGTQYF
DNA: TGTGCCAGCAGCGCCGCGGGGACGCAGTATTTT

D: NA
V: TRBV6-5
J: TRBJ1-6
size: once
length: 14
CDR3: CASSPGVMDSPLHF
DNA: TGTGCCAGCAGCCCGGGGGTCATGGATTCACCCCTCCACTTT

D: NA
V: TRBV3-1/TRBV3-2
J: TRBJ2-5
size: NA
length: 14
CDR3: CASRPQVGVETQYF
DNA: TGTGCCAGCAGACCCCAGGTAGGGGTGGAGACCCAGTACTTC

D: NA
V: TRBV19
J: TRBJ1-1
size: NA
length: 16
CDR3: CASMAGTLHVNTEAFF
DNA: TGTGCCAGTATGGCCGGGACTTTACATGTCAACACTGAAGCTTTCTTT

D: NA
V: TRBV9
J: TRBJ1-1
size: NA
length: 13
CDR3: CASSRAGGPEAFF
DNA: TGTGCCAGCAGCCGAGCAGGCGGGCCTGAAGCTTTCTTT

D: NA
V: TRBV18
J: TRBJ2-1
size: NA
length: 13
CDR3: CASSRSGIGEQFF
DNA: TGTGCCAGCTCGAGATCAGGGATTGGTGAGCAGTTCTTC

D: NA
V: TRBV7-9
J: TRBJ2-1
size: NA
length: 16
CDR3: CASSAAGGRSYNEQFF
DNA: TGTGCCAGCAGCGCAGCGGGTGGGAGATCCTACAATGAGCAGTTCTTC

D: NA
V: TRBV21-1
J: TRBJ2-5
size: NA
length: 15
CDR3: CASSKWDCWRETQYF
DNA: TGTGCCAGCAGCAAATGGGACTGTTGGCGGGAGACCCAGTACTTC

D: NA
V: TRBV19
J: TRBJ2-2
size: NA
length: 16
CDR3: CASSETGTRRTGELFF
DNA: TGTGCCAGTAGTGAAACCGGGACTCGACGCACCGGGGAGCTGTTTTTT

D: NA
V: TRBV10-3
J: TRBJ2-5
size: NA
length: 14
CDR3: CAISERGSQETQYF
DNA: TGTGCCATCAGTGAGCGCGGCAGCCAAGAGACCCAGTACTTC

D: TRBD1
V: TRBV6-5
J: TRBJ1-2
size: NA
length: 16
CDR3: CASSYIISDRGVGYTF
DNA: TGTGCCAGCAGTTACATAATATCGGACAGGGGTGTGGGCTACACCTTC

D: NA
V: TRBV6-5
J: TRBJ1-1
size: NA
length: 13
CDR3: CASSFGLTTEAFF
DNA: TGTGCCAGCAGTTTCGGACTGACCACTGAAGCTTTCTTT

D: NA
V: TRBV6-5
J: TRBJ1-1
size: NA
length: 13
CDR3: CASLAAPNTEAFF
DNA: TGTGCCAGCTTGGCGGCACCGAACACTGAAGCTTTCTTT

D: TRBD2
V: TRBV13
J: TRBJ2-2
size: NA
length: 14
CDR3: CASSLGGRAGELFF
DNA: TGTGCCAGCAGCTTAGGCGGGAGGGCCGGGGAGCTGTTTTTT

D: NA
V: TRBV15
J: TRBJ1-1
size: NA
length: 14
CDR3: CATSNQTTENEAFF
DNA: TGTGCCACCAGCAACCAAACCACCGAGAATGAAGCTTTCTTT

D: TRBD1
V: TRBV6-2/TRBV6-3
J: TRBJ1-5
size: NA
length: 17
CDR3: CASSYYPGQGAGQPQHF
DNA: TGTGCCAGCAGTTACTATCCCGGACAGGGGGCAGGGCAGCCCCAGCATTTT

D: NA
V: TRBV18
J: TRBJ2-5
size: NA
length: 14
CDR3: CASSPGQLQETQYF
DNA: TGTGCCAGCTCACCCGGACAGTTACAAGAGACCCAGTACTTC

D: NA
V: TRBV7-9
J: TRBJ1-1
size: NA
length: 13
CDR3: CASRAGPVTEAFF
DNA: TGTGCCAGCAGGGCAGGGCCGGTCACTGAAGCTTTCTTT

D: NA
V: TRBV12-3/TRBV12-4
J: TRBJ1-1
size: NA
length: 13
CDR3: CASSLGHNTEAFF
DNA: TGTGCCAGCAGTTTAGGACACAACACTGAAGCTTTCTTT

D: NA
V: TRBV6-6
J: TRBJ1-6
size: NA
length: 15
CDR3: CASRAPGGRDSPLHF
DNA: TGTGCCAGCAGAGCCCCGGGAGGGCGGGATTCACCCCTCCACTTT